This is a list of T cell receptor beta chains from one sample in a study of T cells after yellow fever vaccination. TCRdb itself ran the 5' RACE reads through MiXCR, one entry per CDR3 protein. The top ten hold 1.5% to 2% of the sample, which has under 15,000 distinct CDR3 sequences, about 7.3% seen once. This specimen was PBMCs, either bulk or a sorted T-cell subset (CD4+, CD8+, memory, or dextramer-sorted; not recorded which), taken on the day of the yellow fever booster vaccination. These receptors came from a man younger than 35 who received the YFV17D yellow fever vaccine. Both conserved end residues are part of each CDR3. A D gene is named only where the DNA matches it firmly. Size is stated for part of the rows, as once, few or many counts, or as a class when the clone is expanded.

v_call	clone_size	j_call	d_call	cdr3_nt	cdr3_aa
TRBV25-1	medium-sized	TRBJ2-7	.	TGTGCCGGAGAAAGGGACATATCCTACGAGCAGTACTTC	CAGERDISYEQYF
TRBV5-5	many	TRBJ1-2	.	TGTGCCAGCAGCTTAACGGGGGTTAGGTATGGCTACACCTTC	CASSLTGVRYGYTF
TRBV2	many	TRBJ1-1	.	TGTGCCAGCAGTCTGACTTCGGGGTACACTGAAGCTTTCTTT	CASSLTSGYTEAFF
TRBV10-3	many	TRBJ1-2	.	TGTGCCATCAGTGAACCCCCGACAGAATTCTATGGCTACACCTTC	CAISEPPTEFYGYTF
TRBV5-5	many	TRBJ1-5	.	TGTGCCAGCAGCTTGGATTTAGGGAGAAGTCAGCCCCAGCATTTT	CASSLDLGRSQPQHF
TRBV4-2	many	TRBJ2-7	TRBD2	TGTGCCAGCAGCCAAGATTTAGTAGGGCGGGGGGGCGCCGAGCAGTACTTC	CASSQDLVGRGGAEQYF
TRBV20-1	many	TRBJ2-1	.	TGCAGTGCTAGGCGGCCCCCGGATGAGCAGTTCTTC	CSARRPPDEQFF
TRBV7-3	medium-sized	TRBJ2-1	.	TGTGCCAGCAGCCCCCCCCCTTACAATGAGCAGTTCTTC	CASSPPPYNEQFF
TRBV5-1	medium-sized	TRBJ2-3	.	TGCGCCAGCAGCCTGGGGGGAACGGGAGATACGCAGTATTTT	CASSLGGTGDTQYF
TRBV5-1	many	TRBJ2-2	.	TGCGCCAGCAGTCCCCGGACCGGGAACACCGGGGAGCTGTTTTTT	CASSPRTGNTGELFF
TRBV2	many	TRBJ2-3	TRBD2	TGTGCCAGCGGAGGGACTAGCGGAAGCACAGATACGCAGTATTTT	CASGGTSGSTDTQYF
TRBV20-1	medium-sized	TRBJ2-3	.	TGCAGAACAGCGGAACTTTTCACAGATACGCAGTATTTT	CRTAELFTDTQYF
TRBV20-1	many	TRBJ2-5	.	TGCAGTGCTACGAAACAGGGGAGGAGGGAGACCCAGTACTTC	CSATKQGRRETQYF
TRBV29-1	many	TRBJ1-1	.	TGCAGCGGCTACAGGGTTAGGACTGAAGCTTTCTTT	CSGYRVRTEAFF
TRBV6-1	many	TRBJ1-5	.	TGTGCCAGCATTGGGGGGCCGGGTAATCAGCCCCAGCATTTT	CASIGGPGNQPQHF
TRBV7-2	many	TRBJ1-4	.	TGTGCCAGCAGTAGAGGGGGTTCTAATGAAAAACTGTTTTTT	CASSRGGSNEKLFF
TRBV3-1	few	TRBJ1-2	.	TGTGCCAGCAGCCTACGGGAAACGGACTATGGCTACACCTTC	CASSLRETDYGYTF
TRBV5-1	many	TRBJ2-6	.	TGCGCCAGTGCGGGATCTGGGGCCAACGTCCTGACTTTC	CASAGSGANVLTF
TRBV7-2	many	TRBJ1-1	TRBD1	TGTGCCAGCAGCTCGCAATCAGGGGGTTCTACTGAAGCTTTCTTT	CASSSQSGGSTEAFF
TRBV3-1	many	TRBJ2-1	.	TGTGCCAGCGAAGGCTCAGCGGTAGGGAATGAGCAGTTCTTC	CASEGSAVGNEQFF
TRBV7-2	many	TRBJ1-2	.	TGTGCCAGCAGCCCGGGACGCCACTATGGCTACACCTTC	CASSPGRHYGYTF
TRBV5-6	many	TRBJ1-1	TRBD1	TGTGCCAGCAGCCCACCTAACAGGGGAAATGAAGCTTTCTTT	CASSPPNRGNEAFF
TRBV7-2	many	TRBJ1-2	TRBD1	TGTGCCAGCAGCCGGGAGGGGACAGGGTCTGGCTACACCTTC	CASSREGTGSGYTF
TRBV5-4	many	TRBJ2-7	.	TGTGCCAGCAGTGCCCCAGGCGGGGGCTCCTCTCGCGAGCAGTACTTC	CASSAPGGGSSREQYF
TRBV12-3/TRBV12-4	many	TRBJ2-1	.	TGTGCCAGCAGTTTAACGAACAATGAGCAGTTCTTC	CASSLTNNEQFF
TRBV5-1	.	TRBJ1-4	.	TGCGCCAGCAGCTTGGTACTTGGGAAAAATGAAAATCTGTTTTTT	CASSLVLGKNENLFF
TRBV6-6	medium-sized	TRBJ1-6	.	TGTGCCAGCAGTTATTTGAGGGTGTCAGGGAATAATTCACCCCTCCACTTT	CASSYLRVSGNNSPLHF
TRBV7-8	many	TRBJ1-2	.	TGTGCCAGCAGCTTAGACGCTGGGTGGTCAGGGGAAATGGATGGCTACACCTTC	CASSLDAGWSGEMDGYTF
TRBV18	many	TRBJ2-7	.	TGTGCCAGCTCACCACCGGCGGAGGTCGAGCAGTACTTC	CASSPPAEVEQYF